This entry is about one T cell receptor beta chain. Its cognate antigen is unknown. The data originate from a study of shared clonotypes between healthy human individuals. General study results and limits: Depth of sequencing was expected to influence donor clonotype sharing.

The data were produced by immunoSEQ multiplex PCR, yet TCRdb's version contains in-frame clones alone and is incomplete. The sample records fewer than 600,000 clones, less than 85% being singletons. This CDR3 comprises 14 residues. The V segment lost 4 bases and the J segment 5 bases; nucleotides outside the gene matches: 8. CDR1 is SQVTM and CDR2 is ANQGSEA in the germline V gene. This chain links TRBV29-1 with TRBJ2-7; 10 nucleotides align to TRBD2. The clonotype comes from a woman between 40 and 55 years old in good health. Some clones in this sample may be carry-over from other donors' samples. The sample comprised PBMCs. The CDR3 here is CSVAPLAGDDEQYF. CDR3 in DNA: TGCAGCGTTGCCCCCCTAGCGGGAGACGACGAGCAGTACTTC.